This T cell receptor beta chain originates from a study of Graves' ophthalmopathy and Graves' hyperthyroidism. In its sample, this clonotype was seen a few times. Germline CDR1 reads GTSNPN; CDR2 reads SVGIG (reference sequence). The CDR3 is 13 residues long. Trimming took 2 bases from V and 11 from J, leaving 13 bases between them. Amplified material comprised TCR beta CDR3 regions derived from RNA transcripts. First-round RT-PCR employed HTBI primers, with a second-round multiplex PCR after it. TCRdb fed the multiplex PCR reads into MiXCR, producing one record per CDR3 protein. The table shows roughly 400,000 distinct CDR3 sequences, with roughly 17% occurring only once.

The source of this sequence is an adult woman with stable Graves' hyperthyroidism. J is TRBJ1-6 and V is TRBV30; no clear D gene. The material sequenced was peripheral blood. CDR3 loop: CAWSIRSGPPLHF. The DNA for the CDR3 is TGTGCCTGGAGTATCAGGAGCGGTCCACCCCTCCACTTT.